The present entry profiles one T cell receptor beta chain with its context. The CDR3 spans 13 residues. Germline CDR1 reads SGHAT; CDR2 reads FQNNGV. J lost 10 bases, V lost 0 bases, and 4 bases had no gene match. This specimen comes from a study of cytomegalovirus exposure and HLA in healthy donors. Healthy donors of bone marrow made up the group. A multiplex PCR was run with 60 Vbeta primers and 13 Jbeta primers. TCRdb's table, derived via immunoSEQ multiplex PCR, lists solely in-frame clones and lacks some. The table includes around 190,000 clones, around 78% detected once. This chain uses TRBV11-2 with TRBJ2-5; 8 bases align to TRBD2. The receptor's source is a man aged 30 to 39 in good health and CMV-seronegative. What was sequenced was PBMCs. DNA for the CDR3: TGTGCCAGCAGCTTAGATGAACGGGGGGGCCAGTACTTC. It encodes CASSLDERGGQYF.